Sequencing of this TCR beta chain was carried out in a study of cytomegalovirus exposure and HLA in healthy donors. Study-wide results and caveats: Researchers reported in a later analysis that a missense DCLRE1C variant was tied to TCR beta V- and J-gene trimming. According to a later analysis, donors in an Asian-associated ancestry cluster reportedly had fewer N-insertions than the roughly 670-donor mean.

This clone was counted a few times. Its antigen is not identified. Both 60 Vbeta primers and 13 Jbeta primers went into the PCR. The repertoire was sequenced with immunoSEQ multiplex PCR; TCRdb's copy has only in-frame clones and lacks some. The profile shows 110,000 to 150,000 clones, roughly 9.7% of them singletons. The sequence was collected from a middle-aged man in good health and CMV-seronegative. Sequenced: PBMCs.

The CDR3 sequence is CASSQERGFQVYEQYF. As DNA, the CDR3 is TGCGCCAGCAGCCAAGAACGAGGGTTTCAGGTCTACGAGCAGTACTTC. The V call is TRBV4-1, the J call TRBJ2-7; maybe TRBD2 (5 bases). The CDR3 contains 16 residues. V was trimmed by 0 bases and J by 3 bases, leaving 15 bases between them. Germline V gene sequence: CDR1 MGHRA, CDR2 YSYEKL.